This T cell receptor (beta chain) emerged from a study of blood T cell repertoires in COVID-19. Study at large: Acute and convalescent COVID-19 specimens originated in the United States, Italy and Spain. Sources were T cells, B-cell-depleted T cells, or PBMCs; the material itself was cDNA or gDNA.

Per the study methods: Reference gene primer amplification yielded estimated nucleated cell counts. Measured with immunoSEQ multiplex PCR; TCRdb has only the in-frame clones, and not every one. V, J and clone size are those of that table, while D and trimming were read from the DNA. The sample includes about 220,000 clones, roughly 80% of them seen just once. The origin of this receptor is a human donor in a cohort sampled during active COVID-19. What was sequenced was peripheral blood.

The CDR3 DNA is TGTGCCACCACAGGGGTCTCCAAAAACATTCAGTACTTC. This encodes CATTGVSKNIQYF. This chain uses TRBV19 with TRBJ2-4; 7 bases agree with TRBD1. This CDR3 is 13 amino acids long. Germline V CDR1 and CDR2: LNHDA, SQIVND (reference sequence). After removal of 10 bases from V and 2 bases from J, the junction contained 5 bases not matched to a gene.